Shown below are 11 T cell receptor beta chains from a single sample sequenced in a study of shared clonotypes between healthy human individuals. Positively selected for CCR7, the CD45RO-negative cells used as naive CD8 cells excluded terminally differentiated effector memory CD45RA+ cells. Some clones are missing from TCRdb's copy, which holds only in-frame ones; the method was immunoSEQ multiplex PCR. The sample consists of about 600,000 clones, 95% to 96% of them appearing once. The source material was naive CD8+ T cells sorted from blood. All receptors come from a woman younger than 45 in good health.

This sequence joins TRBV12-5 and TRBJ2-2, with TRBD2 identical over 7 bases. From germline, CDR1 is LGHNT and CDR2 FRNRAP. CDR3 length: 12 residues. J gave up 4 bases and V 8 bases, and 1 base lay outside the gene matches. In DNA form, the CDR3 reads TGTGCTAGTTCGGGGGGCACCGGGGAGCTGTTTTTT. It encodes CASSGGTGELFF.

The genes are TRBV12-5 and TRBJ1-1; possible D gene TRBD1, 5 bases. V was clipped by 2 bases and J by 6 bases, with 7 bases between them. The CDR3 runs 12 residues. In germline, CDR1 is LGHNT, CDR2 FRNRAP. CDR3 sequence: CASGLQGSEAFF. CDR3 DNA: TGTGCTAGTGGTTTGCAGGGCTCTGAAGCTTTCTTT. Complete variable domain (other parts from reference TRBV12-5 and TRBJ1-1): DARVTQTPRHKVTEMGQEVTMRCQPILGHNTVFWYRQTMMQGLELLAYFRNRAPLDDSGMPKDRFSAEMPDATLATLKIQPSEPRDSAVYFCASGLQGSEAFFGQGTRLTVV.

The chain's CDR3 is CASSRGEGTDTQYF. CDR3 in DNA: TGCGCCAGCAGCCGGGGGGAGGGCACAGATACGCAGTATTTT. The chain uses TRBV5-1 and TRBJ2-3, with 7 bases fitting TRBD2. The CDR3 loop spans 14 amino acids. CDR1 is SGHRS, CDR2 YFSETQ, per germline. Trimming at V came to 4 bases and at J to 1 base, leaving 3 bases not matched to a gene.

V usage is TRBV20-1 and J usage is TRBJ2-7; D gene uncertain. CDR3 size: 11 residues. Germline V gives CDR1 DFQATT, CDR2 SNEGSKA (reference sequence). The V gene lost 2 bases and the J gene lost 1 base, with 3 bases spanning the gap. The CDR3 region has the DNA TGCAGTGCTAGACAGTCCTACGAGCAGTACTTC. Its translation is CSARQSYEQYF.

The rearrangement uses TRBV9 and TRBJ2-4, with D tentatively TRBD1 or TRBD2 (5 bases each). CDR1 and CDR2 from the germline V gene are SGDLS and YYNGEE. V shed 0 bases and J shed 7 bases, with 5 bases lying between them. This CDR3 is built from 12 residues. CDR3 bases: TGTGCCAGCAGCGTAGGGGACAACATTCAGTACTTC. It codes for CASSVGDNIQYF.

This clone was recorded once. This chain links TRBV14 with TRBJ2-3, with D possibly being TRBD2 (6 bases). The CDR3 sequence is 15 residues long. V gave up 1 base and J gave up 2 bases, with 10 bases separating them. The germline CDR1 and CDR2 sequences are SGHDN and FVKESK. The CDR3 loop is CASSQVSGLTDTQYF. The CDR3, as DNA: TGTGCCAGCAGCCAAGTTTCGGGACTCACAGATACGCAGTATTTT.

V gene TRBV5-4 combines with J gene TRBJ1-2; 7 bases map to TRBD1. V dropped 2 bases and J dropped 8; count of bases not matched to a gene: 9. The germline gives CDR1 SGHNT, CDR2 YYREEE (reference sequence). This CDR3 spans 14 amino acids. The CDR3 loop is CASSFPMDRRGYTF. The CDR3 DNA is TGTGCCAGCAGCTTCCCAATGGACAGGCGGGGCTACACCTTC.

This chain joins TRBV2 and TRBJ2-7; the D gene is possibly TRBD1 (6 bases). The CDR3 covers 17 residues. Trimming pared 4 bases from V and 9 bases from J, leaving 28 bases between. Germline CDR1 is SNHLY and CDR2 is FYNNEI. The DNA of the CDR3 is TGTGCCAGCAGTGGCCCGGACAGTCCGGGCGGCCTCGCGAGGCAGTACTTC. This gives the protein CASSGPDSPGGLARQYF.

V and J are TRBV20-1 and TRBJ2-1; no firm D call. Trimming cost V 4 bases and J 4 bases, with 2 bases left between them. The CDR3 length is 10 residues. Germline CDR1 DFQATT, CDR2 SNEGSKA (reference sequence). CDR3 coding DNA: TGCAGTGCTATGTACAATGAGCAGTTCTTC. It codes for CSAMYNEQFF.

This rearrangement joins TRBV4-2 to TRBJ1-3; D unresolved. The CDR3 runs to 16 residues. Trimming removed 3 bases at V and 0 bases at J, with 12 bases between. Germline-derived CDR1 and CDR2 are LGHNA and YNFKEQ. CDR3 in amino acids: CASSHPDKSSGNTIYF. As DNA, the CDR3 is TGTGCCAGCAGCCATCCCGACAAGAGCTCTGGAAACACCATATATTTT.

V usage is TRBV28 and J usage is TRBJ1-5; the D is unclear. V gave up 5 bases and J gave up 0 bases, with 8 bases separating them. CDR1 is MDHEN, CDR2 SYDVKM, per germline. This CDR3 is 14 amino acids long. This CDR3 is CASSLKNSNQPQHF. The DNA for the CDR3 is TGTGCCAGCAGTCTCAAAAATAGCAATCAGCCCCAGCATTTT.